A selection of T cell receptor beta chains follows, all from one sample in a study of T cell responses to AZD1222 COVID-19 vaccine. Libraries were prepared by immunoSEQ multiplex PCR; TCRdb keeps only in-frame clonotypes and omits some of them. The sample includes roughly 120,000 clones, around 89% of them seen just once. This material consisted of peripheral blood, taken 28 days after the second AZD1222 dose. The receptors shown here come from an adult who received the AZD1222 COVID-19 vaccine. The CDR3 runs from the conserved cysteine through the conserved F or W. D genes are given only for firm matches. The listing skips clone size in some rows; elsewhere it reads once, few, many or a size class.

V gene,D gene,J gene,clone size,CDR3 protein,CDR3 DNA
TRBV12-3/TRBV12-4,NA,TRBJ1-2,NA,CASYMMGGGYTF,TGTGCCAGCTACATGATGGGAGGCGGCTACACCTTC
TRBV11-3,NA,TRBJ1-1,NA,CASSLDARGGTEAFF,TGTGCCAGCAGCTTAGATGCCAGGGGCGGCACTGAAGCTTTCTTT
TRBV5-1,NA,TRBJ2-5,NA,CASSLGVLIETQYF,TGCGCCAGCAGCTTGGGGGTTCTTATAGAGACCCAGTACTTC
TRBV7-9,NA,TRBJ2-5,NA,CASSQETGPGETQYF,TGTGCCAGCAGCCAGGAGACAGGTCCGGGCGAGACCCAGTACTTC
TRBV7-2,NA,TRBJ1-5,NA,CASSLDVGISNQPQHF,TGTGCCAGCAGCTTAGACGTAGGGATTAGCAATCAGCCCCAGCATTTT
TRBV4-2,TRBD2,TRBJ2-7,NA,CASSQDSLAGSSYEQYF,TGTGCCAGCAGCCAAGATTCCCTAGCGGGCAGCTCCTACGAGCAGTACTTC
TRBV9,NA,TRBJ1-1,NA,CASSEQDKEAFF,TGTGCCAGCAGCGAACAGGATAAGGAAGCTTTCTTT
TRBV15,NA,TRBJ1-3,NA,CATSRDSGASGNTIYF,TGTGCCACCAGCAGAGATTCAGGGGCCTCTGGAAACACCATATATTTT
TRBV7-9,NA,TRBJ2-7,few,CASSEIGEQYF,TGTGCCAGCAGCGAGATCGGAGAGCAGTACTTC
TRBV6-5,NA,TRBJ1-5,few,CASSYSTSPNQPQHF,TGTGCCAGCAGTTACTCGACCAGCCCCAATCAGCCCCAGCATTTT
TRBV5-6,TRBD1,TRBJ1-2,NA,CASRVTKGAGGYTF,TGTGCCAGCAGGGTGACAAAGGGGGCTGGCGGCTACACCTTC